The entry below describes one TCR beta chain. This clonotype occurred a few times. It lacks a known antigen. No base quality information exists; no much larger clone differs at one position. Spanning cysteine to phenylalanine, the CDR3 consists of 14 amino acids. Of the read, only the CDR3 DNA is kept; its 42 bases are in frame from base 1. The germline V gene (reference sequence) specifies SGHKS as CDR1 and YYEKEE as CDR2. V drops 4 bases and J drops 0 bases, leaving 8 bases in between. The data were taken from a study of T-cell reconstitution after alpha-beta-depleted transplantation in children (dated by TCRdb to about 2016). As for the study more broadly: Using TCR repertoire profiling, the study followed T-cell immune reconstitution in a quantitative way in children after TCRalphabeta/CD19-depleted allogeneic hematopoietic cell transplantation.

Read against the paper, the sample's treatment or condition label means: allogeneic hematopoietic cell transplantation with graft depleted of TCRalphabeta T cells and CD19 B cells. The children who served as transplant recipients had been given grafts of TCRalphabeta/CD19-depleted allogeneic hematopoietic cells. Study-level results and caveats: In some patients, high TCRbeta diversity at day 60 was attributed to recipient T cells and intrathymic progenitors that had survived conditioning. The apparently early alphabetaT-cell count recovery about two months after transplant was reportedly dependent on only several hundred rapidly expanded clones derived from non-depleted graft cells. Over subsequent months, a decline in hyperexpanded clone frequencies was noted, and after one year, T-cell counts and TCRbeta diversity were mostly ascribed to newly produced T cells.

The library was obtained by PCR. The instrument given in TCRdb is Illumina HiSeq 2500. Molecular barcoding was employed in the preparation of TCR libraries, with unique molecular identifiers being used to normalize TCRbeta repertoire quantification. TCRdb reprocessing: public reads trimmed at Q25 with fastp, clones called with MiXCR, in-frame beta chains kept. Records with the same CDR3 protein are collapsed into one entry carrying the most frequent genes and DNA. The sample records 200,000 or so distinct CDR3 sequences, just under 6.5% of which are singletons. Just over 4.5% of the sample belongs to the ten largest clones.

The input for sequencing was PBMCs, taken before TCRalphabeta/CD19-depleted stem cell transplant. This receptor was taken from a girl in the first two years of life with combined immunodeficiency, due to receive a stem cell transplant. Rearrangement joined TRBV5-5 to TRBJ2-4; there is no confident call for the D gene. The nucleotide sequence reads as follows: TGTGCCAGCAGCCGGCCCCTAGCCAAAAACATTCAGTACTTC. Its coded protein is CASSRPLAKNIQYF.